A selection of T cell receptor beta chains follows, all from one sample in a study of early T cells in non-severe SARS-CoV-2 infection. TCRdb independently ran MiXCR on the 5' RACE reads; one entry per CDR3 protein. The profile shows roughly 90,000 distinct CDR3 sequences, about 14% of them singletons. Material: whole blood. The receptor source for this set is an adult who was a healthcare worker with PCR-confirmed SARS-CoV-2 infection or an uninfected control (not recorded which). Both conserved end residues are part of each CDR3. The D gene is left open where the match is weak. The size of a clone is reported for some rows only, either as once, few or many, or as a class for expanded clones.

>few|.|TRBV3-1|TRBJ2-1
TGTGCCAGCAGCCAAGCCGACGGGAATGAGCAGTTCTTC
CASSQADGNEQFF
>.|TRBD2|TRBV20-1|TRBJ2-7
TGCAGTGCTGTAAGCCTAGCGGGAGGGACCTACGAGCAGTACTTC
CSAVSLAGGTYEQYF
>many|TRBD2|TRBV11-2|TRBJ2-5
TGTGCCAGCACCCCCCGAGCGGGGAACCAAGAGACCCAGTACTTC
CASTPRAGNQETQYF
>few|.|TRBV20-1|TRBJ1-6
TGCAGTGCTAGAGATCGCCGGGATCTGACTTCACCCCTCCACTTT
CSARDRRDLTSPLHF
>.|TRBD1|TRBV7-9|TRBJ2-7
TGTGCCAGCAGCCCCCGGGACAGGGGGCGTTACGAGCAGTACTTC
CASSPRDRGRYEQYF
>many|.|TRBV2|TRBJ1-1
TGTGCCAGCGGGGGGGCAGTTGAAGCTTTCTTT
CASGGAVEAFF
>.|.|TRBV9|TRBJ2-3
TGTGCCAGCAGCGTAGTGGGAGCCGCAGATACGCAGTATTTT
CASSVVGAADTQYF
>.|.|TRBV28|TRBJ1-1
TGTGCCAGCAGTTTGGAGGGCACTGAAGCTTTCTTT
CASSLEGTEAFF
>.|.|TRBV2|TRBJ2-1
TGTGTCAGCAAACGGTCCCAGGACAATGAGCAGTTCTTC
CVSKRSQDNEQFF
>.|.|TRBV6-5|TRBJ1-6
TGTGCCAGCAGCAACTCTGGGAGGCCCCTCCACTTT
CASSNSGRPLHF
>many|.|TRBV15|TRBJ2-2
TGTGCCACCAGACCGGCGGCGGGGACGGACACCGGGGAGCTGTTTTTT
CATRPAAGTDTGELFF
>.|TRBD2|TRBV29-1|TRBJ2-1
TGCAGCGTTGAGACGACTAGCGGGAGTATGTATGAGCAGTTCTTC
CSVETTSGSMYEQFF
>many|.|TRBV7-9|TRBJ1-3
TGTGCCAGCAGCAACCACAGGATACTTTCTGGAAACACCATATATTTT
CASSNHRILSGNTIYF
>few|.|TRBV6-1|TRBJ1-1
TGTGCCAGCAGCAACAGCTGGAACACTGAAGCTTTCTTT
CASSNSWNTEAFF
>many|.|TRBV11-2|TRBJ2-2
TGTGCCAGCAGCTTAGGACGCCGCCAGGACACCGGGGAGCTGTTTTTT
CASSLGRRQDTGELFF
>few|TRBD2|TRBV6-5|TRBJ2-6
TGTGCCAGCAGTTACTGGGGGGGTGGTGTTGGGGCCAACGTCCTGACTTTC
CASSYWGGGVGANVLTF
>few|.|TRBV29-1|TRBJ1-1
TGCAGCGTTGAAGTTACCAGGGTGGCCTTCTTT
CSVEVTRVAFF
>.|TRBD2|TRBV5-7|TRBJ2-5
TGTGCCAGCAGCCCGGTTCGGGGGGTTCGAGAGACCCAGTACTTC
CASSPVRGVRETQYF
>many|TRBD1|TRBV7-8|TRBJ1-3
TGTGCCAGCAGCTTAGCCCGGGCCACAGGGGCTGGAAACACCATATATTTT
CASSLARATGAGNTIYF
>.|.|TRBV6-5|TRBJ2-7
TGTGCCAGCAGGGCCGGAGGGCGGGGCTACGAGCAGTACTTC
CASRAGGRGYEQYF
>.|TRBD2|TRBV20-1|TRBJ2-1
TGCAGTGCACGCGGGAGATCGAATGAGCAGTTCTTC
CSARGRSNEQFF
>many|TRBD2|TRBV11-2|TRBJ2-7
TGTGCCAGCAAACCACTAGCGGGGGCGAGAAACTACGAGCAGTACTTC
CASKPLAGARNYEQYF
>.|.|TRBV30|TRBJ2-1
TGTGCCTGGAGTCCCCCCGCCCCTGAGCAGTTCTTC
CAWSPPAPEQFF
>many|TRBD2|TRBV7-9|TRBJ2-7
TGTGCCAGCAGCCACGGACTAGCGGGAGCACCCTACGAGCAGTACTTC
CASSHGLAGAPYEQYF
>few|TRBD2|TRBV4-1|TRBJ2-7
TGCGCCAGCAGCCAATTGCGGGAGATCTCCTACGAGCAGTACTTC
CASSQLREISYEQYF
>.|TRBD2|TRBV3-1|TRBJ2-3
TGTGCCAGCAGCACCCGGACCGCGGGGGCAGATACGCAGTATTTT
CASSTRTAGADTQYF
>many|.|TRBV11-3|TRBJ2-1
TGTGCCAGCGGTCCCCCCGGGACGCCCGTTGGTAATGAGCAGTTCTTC
CASGPPGTPVGNEQFF
>few|TRBD1|TRBV29-1|TRBJ2-6
TGCAGCGTGGGACAGGGCTTTGGGGCCAACGTCCTGACTTTC
CSVGQGFGANVLTF
>.|.|TRBV6-5|TRBJ2-5
TGTGCCAGCAGTCCTCCGGGACTCCGCTACGTGAAGACCCAGTACTTC
CASSPPGLRYVKTQYF
>.|TRBD2|TRBV25-1|TRBJ2-3
TGTGCCAGCCCGAGGGATAGCGGGGACACAGATACGCAGTATTTT
CASPRDSGDTDTQYF
>few|TRBD1|TRBV6-1|TRBJ1-6
TGTGCCAGCAGTCCACAACAGGGGGCGGGTTCACCCCTCCACTTT
CASSPQQGAGSPLHF
>few|.|TRBV29-1|TRBJ2-5
TGCAGCGTTGCTCGCCGAGTGGAGACCCAGTACTTC
CSVARRVETQYF
>few|.|TRBV25-1|TRBJ2-3
TGTGCCTTTCCCGCCGGACCCCCCGTGGCAGATACGCAGTATTTT
CAFPAGPPVADTQYF
>many|.|TRBV19|TRBJ2-2
TGTGCCAGTAGTGACCTAGCAAGGTACACCGGGGAGCTGTTTTTT
CASSDLARYTGELFF
>many|.|TRBV9|TRBJ2-2
TGTGCCAGCAGCGTAGAAGTGTCCCCCCCCGGGGAGCTGTTTTTT
CASSVEVSPPGELFF
>many|TRBD1|TRBV19|TRBJ2-3
TGTGCCAGTACCGCGACCGGGACAGGGGGTACAGATACGCAGTATTTT
CASTATGTGGTDTQYF
>many|TRBD2|TRBV3-1|TRBJ2-3
TGTGCCAGCAGCCCCTTCGGGGGGGCGTCAGATACGCAGTATTTT
CASSPFGGASDTQYF
>.|TRBD1|TRBV9|TRBJ2-1
TGTGCCAGCAGCCCGCGGGACAGGGATGTCAGTGAGCAGTTCTTC
CASSPRDRDVSEQFF
>.|.|TRBV29-1|TRBJ2-5
TGCAGCGTCGACACCGGGGGAGAGACCCAGTACTTC
CSVDTGGETQYF
>many|.|TRBV12-3/TRBV12-4|TRBJ2-2
TGTGCCAGCAGATTTACCACCGGTCCCGGGGAGCTGTTTTTT
CASRFTTGPGELFF
>many|TRBD2|TRBV30|TRBJ2-7
TGTGCCTGGAGTCCGTCTAGCGGGGTTTACGAGCAGTACTTC
CAWSPSSGVYEQYF
>.|.|TRBV6-6|TRBJ2-3
TGTGCCAGCAGTTACGCCGGACCACTCAGGACAGATACGCAGTATTTT
CASSYAGPLRTDTQYF
>many|.|TRBV12-3/TRBV12-4|TRBJ2-1
TGTGCCAGCAGTTTAGGGGTTCTAACCTACAATGAGCAGTTCTTC
CASSLGVLTYNEQFF